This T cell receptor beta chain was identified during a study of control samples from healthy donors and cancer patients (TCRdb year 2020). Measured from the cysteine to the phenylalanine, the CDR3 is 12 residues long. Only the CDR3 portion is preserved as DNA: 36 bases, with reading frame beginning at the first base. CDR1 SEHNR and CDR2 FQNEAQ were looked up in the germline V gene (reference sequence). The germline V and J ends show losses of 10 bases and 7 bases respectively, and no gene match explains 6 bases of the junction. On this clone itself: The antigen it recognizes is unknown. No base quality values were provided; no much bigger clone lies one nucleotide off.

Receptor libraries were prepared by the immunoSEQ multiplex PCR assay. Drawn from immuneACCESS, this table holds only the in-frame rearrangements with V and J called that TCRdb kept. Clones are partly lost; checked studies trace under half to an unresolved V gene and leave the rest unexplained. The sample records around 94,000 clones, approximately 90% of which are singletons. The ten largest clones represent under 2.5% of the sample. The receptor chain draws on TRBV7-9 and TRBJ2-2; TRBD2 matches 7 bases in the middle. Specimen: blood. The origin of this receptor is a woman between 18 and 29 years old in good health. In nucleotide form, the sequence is TGTGCCATCGACGGGGGGATCGGGGAGCTGTTTTTT. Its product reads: CAIDGGIGELFF.